These T cell receptor beta chains were read from a single sample in a study of OX40 agonist ivuxolimab in advanced cancers. Repertoires were generated with immunoSEQ multiplex PCR, while TCRdb's copy carries only in-frame clones and drops some. The table lists 45,000 or so clones, about 88% of them singletons, with roughly 0.98% in the top ten. The sample here was CD4+ or CD8+ T cells sorted from blood, taken in a trial of the OX40 agonist ivuxolimab. All receptors derive from an adult with an advanced solid tumor such as melanoma, head and neck, liver or kidney cancer. CDR3s include the opening cysteine and the closing phenylalanine or tryptophan. A D gene is named only where the DNA matches it firmly. Some rows have no size entry. The others give once, few or many, or a class for an expanded clone.

d_call | j_call | v_call | clone_size | cdr3_nt | cdr3_aa
. | TRBJ2-7 | TRBV19 | . | TGTGCCAGTAGTATAGAAGGGACCGCCTACGAGCAGTACTTC | CASSIEGTAYEQYF
. | TRBJ2-5 | TRBV7-7 | once | TGTGCTAGCAGCTACGCGGGGCTAGAGACCCAGTACTTC | CASSYAGLETQYF
. | TRBJ2-5 | TRBV11-2 | . | TGTGCCAGCAGCCCTCAGGGGGTAGCGGCAGGGGGGACCCAGTACTTC | CASSPQGVAAGGTQYF
. | TRBJ2-3 | TRBV7-2 | . | TGTGCCAGCAGCCCGCTCCCGCGGCGCACAGATACGCAGTATTTT | CASSPLPRRTDTQYF
. | TRBJ2-3 | TRBV19 | . | TGTGCCAGTAGTATAGTCACAGGCCCAAGCACAGATACGCAGTATTTT | CASSIVTGPSTDTQYF
TRBD2 | TRBJ2-3 | TRBV7-3 | . | TGTGCCAGCAGCTTAAGACTAGCGGGAGTAGATACGCAGTATTTT | CASSLRLAGVDTQYF
. | TRBJ1-1 | TRBV11-2 | . | TGTGCCAGCAGCTTAGGACCCGGACAAGGATCCACTGAAGCTTTCTTT | CASSLGPGQGSTEAFF
TRBD2 | TRBJ2-1 | TRBV7-3 | . | TGTGCCAGCAGCAACGGACTAGCGGGGGGGTACAATGAGCAGTTCTTC | CASSNGLAGGYNEQFF
TRBD2 | TRBJ2-1 | TRBV2 | . | TGTGCCAGCAGTGAAGCGCTGGCGGGCGGCGGGGGTTTTGATGAGCAGTTCTTC | CASSEALAGGGGFDEQFF
TRBD1 | TRBJ2-1 | TRBV2 | . | TGTGCCAGCAGGGCTGACAGGGGCAATGAGCAGTTCTTC | CASRADRGNEQFF
TRBD1 | TRBJ1-1 | TRBV28 | . | TGTGCCAGCAGTTTAAGACAGGGGAGGGGTGCTTTCTTT | CASSLRQGRGAFF
TRBD1 | TRBJ1-1 | TRBV7-2 | . | TGTGCCAGCAGCCTCGGACAGGGACCGGAAGCTTTCTTT | CASSLGQGPEAFF
. | TRBJ1-5 | TRBV19 | . | TGTGCCAGTAGTCGGGGCGGGGGGGTTCAGCCCCAGCATTTT | CASSRGGGVQPQHF
TRBD1 | TRBJ1-1 | TRBV28 | . | TGTGCCAGCAGTTTTGGGACAGGGGTTCAAGCTTTCTTT | CASSFGTGVQAFF
. | TRBJ1-5 | TRBV15 | . | TGTGCCACCAGCAGAGATCCAGGTTCGGTTGGTCAGCCCCAGCATTTT | CATSRDPGSVGQPQHF
. | TRBJ2-1 | TRBV5-1 | . | TGCGCCAGCAGCTTGGCCGTAGGCTACAATGAGCAGTTCTTC | CASSLAVGYNEQFF
TRBD2 | TRBJ2-1 | TRBV5-5 | . | TGTGCCAGCAGCTTGGGGATAGCGGGAGGGACCTACAATGAGCAGTTCTTC | CASSLGIAGGTYNEQFF
. | TRBJ2-2 | TRBV5-6 | . | TGTGCCAGCAGCCATGGCCCCAGGTTTGATTTGCCCCGGGAGCTGTTTTTT | CASSHGPRFDLPRELFF
. | TRBJ1-4 | TRBV7-9 | . | TGTGCCAGCAGCTTAAAGGAAAACAGCCGAGTTAATGAAAAACTGTTTTTT | CASSLKENSRVNEKLFF
. | TRBJ1-4 | TRBV4-3 | . | TGCGCCAGCAGCCAAATGACAGGCCCAGAGGAAAAACTGTTTTTT | CASSQMTGPEEKLFF
TRBD2 | TRBJ2-1 | TRBV27 | . | TGTGCCAGCAGTCCGATCGGGACTAGCGGGACCTACAATGAGCAGTTCTTC | CASSPIGTSGTYNEQFF
. | TRBJ2-1 | TRBV19 | . | TGTGCCAGTAGTATGGCTGCGGAGCGGACCTACAATGAGCAGTTCTTC | CASSMAAERTYNEQFF
. | TRBJ2-7 | TRBV7-2 | . | TGTGCCAGCAGCCGGACCCGTATCCGGTACGAGCAGTACTTC | CASSRTRIRYEQYF
TRBD1 | TRBJ2-7 | TRBV7-3 | . | TGTGCCAGCAGCTTGGGACAGGGGACGTCCTACGAGCAGTACTTC | CASSLGQGTSYEQYF
. | TRBJ1-4 | TRBV7-8 | . | TGTGCCAGCAGCTTAGAAAACAGGGCGGAGAAACTGTTTTTT | CASSLENRAEKLFF
. | TRBJ2-7 | TRBV6-6 | . | TGTGCCAGCAGACGGACAGCAAACTCCTACGAGCAGTACTTC | CASRRTANSYEQYF
. | TRBJ1-1 | TRBV19 | . | TGTGCCAGTAGTTCAAACATGAACACTGAAGCTTTCTTT | CASSSNMNTEAFF
. | TRBJ2-3 | TRBV10-3 | . | TGTGCCATCAACGGCGGCCCTAGCACAGATACGCAGTATTTT | CAINGGPSTDTQYF
. | TRBJ1-1 | TRBV13 | . | TGTGCCAGCAGCTTAGCCAGAATTAACACTGAAGCTTTCTTT | CASSLARINTEAFF
. | TRBJ2-5 | TRBV10-2 | . | TGCGCCAGCAAATTGGACTTGGGGCAAGAGACCCAGTACTTC | CASKLDLGQETQYF
TRBD1 | TRBJ2-1 | TRBV19 | . | TGTGCCAGTAGTATTCGCGGGACAGGGAATGAGCAGTTCTTC | CASSIRGTGNEQFF
TRBD1 | TRBJ2-7 | TRBV15 | . | TGTGCCACCAGCCGGGACAGCTCCTACGAGCAGTACTTC | CATSRDSSYEQYF
TRBD2 | TRBJ2-2 | TRBV4-3 | . | TGCGCCAGCAGCCGAGAAGCGGGAGGCGACACCGGGGAGCTGTTTTTT | CASSREAGGDTGELFF
. | TRBJ2-2 | TRBV7-3 | . | TGTGCCAGCAGCTCGAGCCCAGGGAGTCTTTTTTCCGGGGAGCTGTTTTTT | CASSSSPGSLFSGELFF
TRBD1 | TRBJ1-2 | TRBV5-4 | . | TGTGCCAGCAGCTTGGTCGGGACAGGGAATGGCTACACCTTC | CASSLVGTGNGYTF
. | TRBJ2-7 | TRBV5-6 | . | TGTGCCAGCAGCTTGAGCGGCGAGCAGTACTTC | CASSLSGEQYF
TRBD1 | TRBJ2-1 | TRBV7-9 | . | TGTGCCAGCAGCTTGGACAGGGGGTACAATGAGCAGTTCTTC | CASSLDRGYNEQFF
. | TRBJ2-1 | TRBV4-1 | few | TGCGCCAGCAGCCAAGAGTTCGGGGGCGTGTCTCTCCGCTACAATGAGCAGTTCTTC | CASSQEFGGVSLRYNEQFF
. | TRBJ1-2 | TRBV7-3 | . | TGTGCCAGCAGCATCGACAGAAATTATGGCTACACCTTC | CASSIDRNYGYTF
TRBD1 | TRBJ2-5 | TRBV28 | once | TGTGCCAGCAGCTACTTACAGGGGGTGGAGGAGACCCAGTACTTC | CASSYLQGVEETQYF
. | TRBJ2-7 | TRBV28 | . | TGTGCCAGCAGTTTAGAGGTAGGAAGGGCCTACGAGCAGTACTTC | CASSLEVGRAYEQYF
. | TRBJ2-3 | TRBV10-3 | . | TGTGCCATCAGAGTGAGCTTAGAGGGCAACGCAGATACGCAGTATTTT | CAIRVSLEGNADTQYF
TRBD1 | TRBJ2-2 | TRBV7-9 | . | TGTGCCAGCAGCTCCGACAGGGGGCTAACCGGGGAGCTGTTTTTT | CASSSDRGLTGELFF
. | TRBJ1-3 | TRBV4-1 | once | TGCGCCAGCTCTCTGGAAGGTTACGCTGGAAACACCATATATTTT | CASSLEGYAGNTIYF
TRBD2 | TRBJ2-1 | TRBV5-1 | . | TGCGCCAGCAGCCCCACTAGCGGGGGATACAATGAGCAGTTCTTC | CASSPTSGGYNEQFF
TRBD2 | TRBJ2-6 | TRBV4-1 | . | TGCGCCAGCAGCCAAGCCTTCAGGGCGGGAGTTTCCTCTGGGGCCAACGTCCTGACTTTC | CASSQAFRAGVSSGANVLTF
. | TRBJ2-1 | TRBV4-1 | . | TGCGCCAGCAGCCAAGATCCCGGCGCTAGCTCCTACAATGAGCAGTTCTTC | CASSQDPGASSYNEQFF
. | TRBJ1-2 | TRBV28 | . | TGTGCCAGCAGTTTGGAGCAGGTTTATGGCTACACCTTC | CASSLEQVYGYTF
TRBD1 | TRBJ2-1 | TRBV28 | once | TGTGCCAGCAGAGACAGGGCTTACAATGAGCAGTTCTTC | CASRDRAYNEQFF